Detailed here is one T cell receptor beta chain. Its antigen is currently unknown. Here immunoSEQ multiplex PCR was the method, and the copy in TCRdb shows in-frame clones only, minus some. Counted here are some 150,000 clones, almost 95% occurring once; the ten biggest clones make up about 3.7%. This sample is part of a study of T cell responses to AZD1222 COVID-19 vaccine. Trimming stripped 5 bases from V and 2 bases from J, with 12 bases between. The CDR3 has 13 residues. Per germline, CDR1 SQVTM and CDR2 ANQGSEA. Findings of the study overall: Spike-specific TCR breadth rose after two AZD1222 doses, and depth rose as well.

This chain uses TRBV29-1 with TRBJ1-2, with no clear D. This sequence originates from an adult who received the AZD1222 COVID-19 vaccine. The source was peripheral blood, collected 28 days after the second AZD1222 dose. In DNA, the CDR3 is TGCAGCGTTTCACAACAGAGGAACTATGGCTACACCTTC. Translation gives CSVSQQRNYGYTF.